This T cell receptor beta chain was recovered during a study of T cell clones after liver transplantation. This table comes from immunoSEQ multiplex PCR, and its TCRdb copy is limited to in-frame clones, with some not included. The profile shows more than 15,000 clones, 88% of them singletons. The CDR3 spans 13 residues. CDR1 is MDHEN and CDR2 is SYDVKM in the germline V gene. Trimming took off 3 bases at V and 1 base at J, with 6 bases between the two ends. Study results and caveats: Small, mixed patient groups and varying post-transplant times limit these conclusions. Graft donor-reactive T cells may have migrated into the graft rather than being deleted. A larger donor-reactive than third-party decline suggested partial antigen-specific deletion.

A remark on this clone: Its antigen is still unknown.

The sequencing used CD8+ T cells from blood, collected before liver transplant. The V and J genes are TRBV28 and TRBJ1-1, with D unclear. The TCR comes from a human donor who received a liver transplant. DNA of the CDR3: TGTGCCAGCAGTTTTGCAGCGAACACTGAAGCTTTCTTT. It specifies CASSFAANTEAFF.